This T cell receptor (beta chain) emerged from a study of control samples from healthy donors and cancer patients. The germline V gene has CDR1 LNHNV and CDR2 YYDKDF (reference sequence). Trimming shortened V by 1 base and J by 3 bases, and 16 bases separated the two germline ends. The CDR3 is 16 residues long. The data were produced by immunoSEQ multiplex PCR, yet TCRdb's version contains in-frame clones alone and is incomplete. This table holds 100,000 or so clones, more than 85% found once. The V gene is TRBV15, the J gene TRBJ2-7; maybe TRBD2 (7 bases). Sequencing was carried out using blood. The TCR originated in a young man in good health. The chain's CDR3 is CATSRGGGLANYEQYF. The DNA for the CDR3 is TGTGCCACCAGCAGAGGCGGGGGCCTAGCAAACTACGAGCAGTACTTC.